The present entry profiles one T cell receptor (beta chain) with its context. It lacks a known antigen. Per-base quality was not reported, and no clone a single base away is much larger than it. Whole blood was collected in K2EDTA tubes by collaborating institutions according to the institutions' own protocols. For TCRbeta analysis, collaborators shipped samples in one of three forms: frozen whole blood, isolated PBMCs, or DNA extracted from either of those sample types. The data derive from a study of blood T cell repertoires in COVID-19 (dated by TCRdb to about 2020). Notes on the research overall: The collaborator samples originated in the United States, Italy and Spain and spanned the acute and convalescent phases of COVID-19. The prospective study material was composed of cDNA or gDNA derived from T cells, B-cell-depleted T cells, or PBMCs. Subjects who had been exposed to COVID-19, were actively infected with it, or had recovered from it provided the deeply sampled blood TCRbeta repertoires that made up the dataset. The repertoires were released in a freely available public database meant as a resource for research on the immune response to SARS-CoV-2. The samples were drawn from two sources: the first 160 participants of the ongoing ImmuneRACE study, and over 1,000 subjects contributed by 6 global collaborators. Nearly every sample came with metadata listing a de-identified subject ID, COVID-19 status, age in years and sex. Where HLA class I and class II types were available, the types were taken from metadata supplied by the sample provider, not from assay-based typing. What the authors observed across the whole study: How much clinical and demographic metadata was included differed by source and by participant, and the metadata was provided uncurated.

TCRbeta CDR3 regions were amplified from genomic DNA using the immunoSEQ Assay, a bias-controlled multiplex PCR. In the paper's pipeline: Nucleated cell counts per sample were estimated from amplification of reference gene primers within the assay. To quantify the absolute abundance of each unique TCRbeta CDR3 rearrangement, sequence reads were collapsed and filtered. Productive Simpson clonality was computed per sample as the square root of Simpson's diversity index over productive rearrangements. TCRdb took over this immuneACCESS table, retaining in-frame rearrangements with V and J assigned. Such tables are incomplete; in checked studies, under half of the missing clones stem from an unresolved V gene, and the remainder is unexplained. Clonal size and the V and J genes are those of that table, whereas D and trimming came from the DNA. Here the sample has about 110,000 clones; 84% occur a single time. The ten largest clonotypes hold 6.6% of the sample.

Via the germline V gene, CDR1 is MNHNS and CDR2 SASEGT. From the cysteine up to the phenylalanine, the CDR3 has a length of 14 residues. The CDR3 DNA has 42 bases and is translated from base 1. V is reduced by 6 bases and J by 6 bases, leaving a spacing of 17 bases between them. The sequenced material came from peripheral blood. In this chain, TRBV6-1 is recombined with TRBJ1-1, with a weak D call of TRBD1 (6 bases match). The receptor was isolated from a woman between 50 and 59 years old with acute or convalescent COVID-19. The DNA reads as follows: TGTGCCAGCAGGCGGGGGGGGCAGGCCCCTGAAGCTTTCTTT. Its protein product is CASRRGGQAPEAFF.